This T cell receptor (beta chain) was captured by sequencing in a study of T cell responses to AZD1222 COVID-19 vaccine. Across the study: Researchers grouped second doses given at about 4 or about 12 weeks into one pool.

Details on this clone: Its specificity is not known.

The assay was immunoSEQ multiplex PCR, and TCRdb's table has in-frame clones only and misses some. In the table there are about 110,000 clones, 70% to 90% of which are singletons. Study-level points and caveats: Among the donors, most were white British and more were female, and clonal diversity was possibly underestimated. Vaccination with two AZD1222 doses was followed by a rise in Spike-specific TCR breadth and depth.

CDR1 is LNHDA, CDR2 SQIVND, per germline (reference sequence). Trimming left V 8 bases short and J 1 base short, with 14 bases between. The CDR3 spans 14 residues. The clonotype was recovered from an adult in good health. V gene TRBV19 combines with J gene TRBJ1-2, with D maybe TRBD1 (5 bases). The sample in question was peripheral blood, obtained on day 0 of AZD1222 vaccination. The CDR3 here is CASARGTGNYGYTF. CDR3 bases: TGTGCCAGTGCCCGAGGGACGGGTAACTATGGCTACACCTTC.